In this sample, the clone carrying this TCR beta chain turned up many times. TCRdb reprocessed the reads with MiXCR, giving one entry per CDR3 protein. The sample carries about 400,000 distinct CDR3 sequences, around 18% recorded once. The record originates from a study of T cell repertoires in cytomegalovirus infection. Study details: Shared public TCR beta signatures pointed to both CMV infection and a matching HLA type.

Trimming shortened V by 3 bases and J by 3 bases, and 11 bases separated the two germline ends. In germline, CDR1 is SGHTA, CDR2 FQGNSA. The CDR3 extends over 14 amino acids. The V call is TRBV7-2, the J call TRBJ1-1; D is uncertain. The source material was PBMCs. The source is a human donor in good health (CMV status not recorded). Some clones in this sample may be carry-over from other donors' samples. The CDR3 is CASSLAGRDTEAFF. The DNA for the CDR3 is TGTGCCAGCAGCTTGGCCGGACGGGACACTGAAGCTTTCTTT.